This is a list of T cell receptor beta chains from one sample in a study of response to subunit inactivated influenza vaccine. TCRdb re-derived calls from the RT-PCR reads in MiXCR, one entry per CDR3 protein. This sample has some 500,000 distinct CDR3 sequences; 13% occur once, and the top ten carry around 13%. Sequencing used PBMCs from blood, obtained more than 35 days after vaccination. These receptors were obtained from a man aged 45-60 years who received an inactivated influenza vaccine. Each CDR3 is given with its conserved first and last residue. Fields, in order: clone size, J gene, V gene, D gene, CDR3 protein, CDR3 DNA. A D gene is named only where the DNA matches it firmly. The listing skips clone size in some rows; elsewhere it reads once, few, many or a size class.

size: .
J: TRBJ1-1
V: TRBV4-3
D: .
CDR3: CASSQRDGSNTEAFF
DNA: TGCGCCAGCAGCCAGAGAGACGGATCTAACACTGAAGCTTTCTTT

size: .
J: TRBJ2-7
V: TRBV25-1
D: .
CDR3: CASSATVTYEQYF
DNA: TGTGCCAGCAGTGCAACGGTAACCTACGAGCAGTACTTC

size: few
J: TRBJ2-2
V: TRBV5-6
D: .
CDR3: CASSRPHTGELFF
DNA: TGTGCCAGCAGCCGACCACACACCGGGGAGCTGTTTTTT

size: .
J: TRBJ1-6
V: TRBV6-5
D: .
CDR3: CASSYSIGRGSPLHF
DNA: TGTGCCAGCAGTTACTCGATCGGCAGGGGTTCACCCCTCCACTTT

size: .
J: TRBJ1-2
V: TRBV4-3
D: .
CDR3: CASSQDRRGGPYGYTF
DNA: TGCGCCAGCAGCCAAGATCGGAGGGGAGGGCCCTATGGCTACACCTTC

size: .
J: TRBJ2-5
V: TRBV9
D: .
CDR3: CASSAGEGRDTQYF
DNA: TGTGCCAGCAGCGCGGGCGAGGGCAGGGACACCCAGTACTTC

size: few
J: TRBJ1-3
V: TRBV5-1
D: TRBD1
CDR3: CASSLGTGGSGNTIYF
DNA: TGCGCCAGCAGCTTGGGGACAGGGGGCTCTGGAAACACCATATATTTT

size: .
J: TRBJ2-3
V: TRBV10-3
D: TRBD2
CDR3: CAISEGVIAGGDTQYF
DNA: TGTGCCATCAGCGAAGGGGTGATAGCGGGCGGGGATACGCAGTATTTT

size: .
J: TRBJ2-3
V: TRBV7-2
D: .
CDR3: CASGWDTDTQYF
DNA: TGTGCCAGCGGCTGGGATACAGATACGCAGTATTTT

size: many
J: TRBJ2-1
V: TRBV29-1
D: .
CDR3: CSVEKGSVGSGEQFF
DNA: TGCAGCGTTGAAAAGGGGTCGGTGGGGTCGGGGGAGCAGTTCTTC

size: few
J: TRBJ2-2
V: TRBV28
D: .
CDR3: CASSLPRVTDTGELFF
DNA: TGTGCCAGCAGTTTACCCAGAGTTACGGACACCGGGGAGCTGTTTTTT

size: .
J: TRBJ1-4
V: TRBV20-1
D: TRBD1
CDR3: CSAGQGPSEKLFF
DNA: TGCAGCGCGGGACAGGGCCCAAGTGAAAAACTGTTTTTT

size: few
J: TRBJ2-5
V: TRBV9
D: .
CDR3: CASSAHGVGRQETQYF
DNA: TGTGCCAGCAGCGCCCATGGGGTGGGACGTCAAGAGACCCAGTACTTC

size: .
J: TRBJ2-1
V: TRBV7-8
D: TRBD1
CDR3: CASSWDRVADEQFF
DNA: TGTGCCAGCAGCTGGGACAGGGTGGCTGATGAGCAGTTCTTC

size: few
J: TRBJ1-2
V: TRBV7-2
D: .
CDR3: CASSHINTGTPNYGYTF
DNA: TGTGCCAGCAGCCATATAAACACCGGGACACCAAACTATGGCTACACCTTC

size: many
J: TRBJ1-6
V: TRBV7-6
D: .
CDR3: CASSLAARGNSPLHF
DNA: TGTGCCAGCAGCTTAGCGGCGAGGGGGAATTCACCCCTCCACTTT

size: few
J: TRBJ2-5
V: TRBV20-1
D: .
CDR3: CSANRGGKGETQYF
DNA: TGCAGTGCTAATCGAGGCGGTAAAGGGGAGACCCAGTACTTC

size: .
J: TRBJ1-2
V: TRBV4-1
D: .
CDR3: CASSQPRGGRGYGYTF
DNA: TGCGCCAGCAGCCAACCCCGGGGGGGGAGGGGTTATGGCTACACCTTC

size: few
J: TRBJ2-6
V: TRBV5-1
D: .
CDR3: CASSWTGSGANVLTF
DNA: TGCGCCAGCAGTTGGACGGGGTCTGGGGCCAACGTCCTGACTTTC